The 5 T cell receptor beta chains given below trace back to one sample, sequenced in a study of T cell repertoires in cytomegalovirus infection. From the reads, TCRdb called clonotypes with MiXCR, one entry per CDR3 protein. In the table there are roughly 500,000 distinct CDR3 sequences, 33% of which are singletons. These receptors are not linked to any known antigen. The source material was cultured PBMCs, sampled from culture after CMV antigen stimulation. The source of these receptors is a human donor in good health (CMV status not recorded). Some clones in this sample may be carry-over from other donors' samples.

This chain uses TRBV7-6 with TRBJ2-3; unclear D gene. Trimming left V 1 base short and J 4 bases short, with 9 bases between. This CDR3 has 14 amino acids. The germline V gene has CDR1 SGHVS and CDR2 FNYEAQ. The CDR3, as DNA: TGTGCCAGCAGCTTAGATACTGGGCCAGATACGCAGTATTTT. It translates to CASSLDTGPDTQYF.

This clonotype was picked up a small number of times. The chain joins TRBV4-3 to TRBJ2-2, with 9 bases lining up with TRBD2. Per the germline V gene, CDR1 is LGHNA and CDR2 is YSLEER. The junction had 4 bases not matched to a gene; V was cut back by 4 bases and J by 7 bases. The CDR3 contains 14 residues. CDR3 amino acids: CASSLLAGDGELFF. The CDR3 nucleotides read TGCGCCAGCAGCCTGTTAGCGGGAGACGGGGAGCTGTTTTTT.

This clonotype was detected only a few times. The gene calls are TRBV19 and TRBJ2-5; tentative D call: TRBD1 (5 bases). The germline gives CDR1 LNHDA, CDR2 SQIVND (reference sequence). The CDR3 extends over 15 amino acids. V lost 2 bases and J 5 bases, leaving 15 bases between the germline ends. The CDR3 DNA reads TGTGCCAGTAGTATAAGAATCAGGGAAGCGGAGACCCAGTACTTC. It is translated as CASSIRIREAETQYF.

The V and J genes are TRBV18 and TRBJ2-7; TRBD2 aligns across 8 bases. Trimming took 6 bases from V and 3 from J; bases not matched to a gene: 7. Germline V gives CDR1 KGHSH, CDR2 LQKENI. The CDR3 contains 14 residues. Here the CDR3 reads CASSHREGGYEQYV. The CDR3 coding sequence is TGTGCCAGCTCGCATCGGGAGGGCGGCTACGAGCAGTACGTC.

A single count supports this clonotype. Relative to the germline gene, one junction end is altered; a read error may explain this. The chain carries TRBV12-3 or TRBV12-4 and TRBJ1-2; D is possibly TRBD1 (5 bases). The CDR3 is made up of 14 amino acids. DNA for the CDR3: TGTGTCAGCAACCCGCAGTCAGGGAACTATGGCTACACCTTC. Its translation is CVSNPQSGNYGYTF.